One T cell receptor (beta chain) is described in this entry. The data belong to a study of T cells expressing NK-cell markers. On the study more broadly: The TCR beta repertoires were obtained from sorted CD3+CD56+NKG2C+, CD3+CD56+NKG2C- and CD3+CD56-NKG2C+ T cells.

In germline, CDR1 is SGHVS, CDR2 FNYEAQ. CDR3 size: 16 residues. TCRdb re-called the 5' RACE reads, yielding one record per CDR3 amino acid sequence without DNA. This table holds 500,000 to 600,000 distinct CDR3 sequences. The receptor comes from a man aged 18-30 years in good health. What was sequenced was blood T cells: a sorted CD56 or NKG2C T cell subset, CD4+ or CD8+ T cells, or bulk PBMC T cells (not recorded which). The chain carries TRBV7-6 and TRBJ2-3; TCRdb returns TRBD1, unconfirmable since there is no DNA. Here the CDR3 reads CASSSPIAPSTDTQYF.